These 8 T cell receptor beta chains originate from one sample sequenced in a study of T-cell memory formation after mild COVID-19. Using its own MiXCR run on the 5' RACE reads, TCRdb lists one record per CDR3 protein. Among fewer than 450,000 distinct CDR3 sequences, roughly 26% were seen once, and the ten largest hold 8.8%. The sequenced sample was PBMCs or a T cell subset sorted from them (not recorded which). These receptor sequences come from an adult woman who had mild COVID-19 (a few samples of this study predate the infection). Cell type and time point are not known.

The chain uses TRBV6-6 and TRBJ2-7, with D perhaps matching TRBD2 (7 bases). The V end lost 6 bases, the J end lost 1 base, and 16 bases lay between the germline ends. CDR3 length: 15 amino acids. Germline assignment: CDR1 MNHNY and CDR2 SVGAGI (reference sequence). CDR3 DNA sequence: TGTGCCAGCAGGGAATTTGAGGGGGGGTCCTACGAGCAGTACTTC. It yields the protein CASREFEGGSYEQYF.

The table lists this clonotype with a few counts. The chain recombines TRBV5-6 with TRBJ2-1; 10 nucleotides agree with TRBD1. Per germline, CDR1 SGHDT and CDR2 YYEEEE. The ends lost 0 bases at V and 6 bases at J; junction bases unmatched: 3. This CDR3 comprises 15 residues. CDR3 DNA sequence: TGTGCCAGCAGCTTGGGGACAGGGGGAGTCAATGAGCAGTTCTTC. Protein: CASSLGTGGVNEQFF. The full variable domain, rest sourced from reference TRBV5-6 and TRBJ2-1, is DAGVTQSPTHLIKTRGQQVTLRCSPKSGHDTVSWYQQALGQGPQFIFQYYEEEERQRGNFPDRFSGHQFPNYSSELNVNALLLGDSALYLCASSLGTGGVNEQFFGPGTRLTVL.

The rearrangement links TRBV5-1 to TRBJ1-1; the D is unclear. This CDR3 is 13 amino acids long. The V gene's germline CDR1 is SGHRS and CDR2 YFSETQ. V was cut by 0 bases and J by 6 bases, with 9 bases left in between. This chain's CDR3 is CASSLAQSPEAFF. The CDR3 region has the DNA TGCGCCAGCAGCTTGGCCCAATCCCCTGAAGCTTTCTTT.

V gene TRBV4-2 combines with J gene TRBJ2-7; the match to TRBD1 covers 8 bases. V shed 3 bases and J 2 bases; nucleotides not matched to a gene: 6. The germline V gene has CDR1 LGHNA and CDR2 YNFKEQ. CDR3 length: 15 amino acids. CDR3 DNA sequence: TGTGCCAGCAGCCACTCATCGGACAGGGCCTACGAGCAGTACTTC. Translated, it gives CASSHSSDRAYEQYF.

This clonotype has just a few counts. V usage is TRBV11-2 and J usage is TRBJ1-1, with D possibly TRBD1 on 6 matching bases. Between the trimmed V and J ends, which lost 2 bases and 1 base, there was a span of 14 bases. There are 16 residues in the CDR3. Germline CDR1 reads SGHAT; CDR2 reads FQNNGV. In DNA, the CDR3 is TGTGCCAGCAGCTTACGGGGGGCAGCCAGGAACACTGAAGCTTTCTTT. Its translation is CASSLRGAARNTEAFF.

This clonotype appeared a few times. The chain has TRBV2 and TRBJ1-2; 9 bases agree with TRBD1. This CDR3 has 15 amino acids. The V gene end was trimmed by 0 bases and the J gene end by 6 bases; junction bases not matched to a gene: 5. The germline V gene has CDR1 SNHLY and CDR2 FYNNEI. The CDR3 DNA reads as TGTGCCAGCAGTGAAGCGCCGGGACAGGGCCATGGCTACACCTTC. This sequence encodes CASSEAPGQGHGYTF.

This chain joins TRBV5-4 and TRBJ2-7, with TRBD1 matching 7 bases. From germline, CDR1 is SGHNT and CDR2 YYREEE (reference sequence). The CDR3 totals 16 residues. The V and J ends lost 4 bases and 2 bases, in that order; junction bases with no gene match: 12. CDR3 sequence reads: CASSVTGTARTYEQYF. The DNA for the CDR3 is TGTGCCAGCAGCGTGACGGGGACAGCCCGAACCTACGAGCAGTACTTC. The whole variable domain, remainder taken from reference TRBV5-4 and TRBJ2-7, is ETGVTQSPTHLIKTRGQQVTLRCSSQSGHNTVSWYQQALGQGPQFIFQYYREEENGRGNFPPRFSGLQFPNYSSELNVNALELDDSALYLCASSVTGTARTYEQYFGPGTRLTVT.

This clonotype occurred a few times. The genes are TRBV20-1 and TRBJ2-1, with 8 bases that match TRBD2. Trimming at V came to 1 base and at J to 10 bases, leaving 0 bases not matched to a gene. Germline V gene sequence: CDR1 DFQATT, CDR2 SNEGSKA (reference sequence). CDR3 length: 11 residues. In DNA, the CDR3 is TGCAGTGCTAGAGTAGCGGGAGAGCAGTTCTTC. Translated: CSARVAGEQFF.